The source of this TCR beta chain is a study of blood T cell repertoires in COVID-19. Study at large: Italy, Spain and the United States were the sources of the convalescent and acute COVID-19 samples. T cells, B-cell-depleted T cells, or PBMCs supplied cDNA or gDNA.

Source study methods: Scientists estimated how many nucleated cells there were by amplifying reference gene primers. Clones were read by immunoSEQ multiplex PCR, and TCRdb kept only the in-frame ones, dropping some. V and J calls and clone size are those listed in that table; D and trimming were worked out from the DNA. Seen here are about 240,000 clones, about 79% observed once, and the top ten hold about 9.5%. Sample: peripheral blood. The sequence was obtained from a woman at least 80 years old with acute or convalescent COVID-19.

The CDR3 loop reads CASSDWDRVVTGELFF. The CDR3 DNA sequence: TGTGCCAGCAGCGACTGGGACAGGGTGGTCACCGGGGAGCTGTTTTTT. The V and J genes are TRBV2 and TRBJ2-2, with 9 positions matching TRBD1. Germline V gene sequence: CDR1 SNHLY, CDR2 FYNNEI. This CDR3 is 16 amino acids long. Unmatched junction bases numbered 9, after V lost 6 bases and J lost 4 bases.